A single sample is the source of the 3 T cell receptor beta chains below, sequenced in a study of cytomegalovirus exposure and HLA in healthy donors (TCRdb year 2017). The method behind the library was the immunoSEQ multiplex PCR assay. For the multiplex PCR, a mixture combining 60 forward primers for TCR Vbeta segments and 13 reverse primers for TCR Jbeta segments was used. Sourced from immuneACCESS, this table was stored by TCRdb with only in-frame sequences that have V and J called. A share of the clones is absent; for the studies checked, an unresolved V gene accounts for under half, and the remainder has no known explanation. The sample has 130,000 to 150,000 clones on record, roughly 79% of them singletons. Together, the top ten hold more than 0.95% of the sample. The sequencing input was PBMCs. The receptors come from a man younger than 35 in good health and CMV-seronegative.

The rearrangement links TRBV2 to TRBJ1-3, with D unresolved. The CDR3 totals 17 residues. V lost 6 bases to trimming and J lost 0 bases, with 18 bases between them. The germline CDR1 and CDR2 sequences are SNHLY and FYNNEI. CDR3: CASSRTGVKSSGNTIYF. CDR3 nucleotides: TGTGCCAGCAGCCGTACGGGAGTTAAAAGCTCTGGAAACACCATATATTTT. Based on the CDR3 plus reference TRBV2 and TRBJ1-3, the full variable domain is EPEVTQTPSHQVTQMGQEVILRCVPISNHLYFYWYRQILGQKVEFLVSFYNNEISEKSEIFDDQFSVERPDGSNFTLKIRSTKLEDSAMYFCASSRTGVKSSGNTIYFGEGSWLTVV.

The chain is built from TRBV13 and TRBJ2-7; D possibly corresponds to TRBD1 (6 bases). Germline V gives CDR1 PRHDT, CDR2 FYEKMQ (reference sequence). Between the trimmed V and J ends, which lost 3 bases and 2 bases, there was a span of 8 bases. The CDR3 contains 13 residues. CDR3 in DNA: TGTGCCAGCAGCTTCGACAGGACCTACGAGCAGTACTTC. As protein: CASSFDRTYEQYF. Full variable domain (outside the CDR3, taken from reference TRBV13 and TRBJ2-7): AAGVIQSPRHLIKEKRETATLKCYPIPRHDTVYWYQQGPGQDPQFLISFYEKMQSDKGSIPDRFSAQQFSDYHSELNMSSLELGDSALYFCASSFDRTYEQYFGPGTRLTVT.

J is TRBJ2-2 and V is TRBV9, with a weak D call TRBD1 (5 bases). Trimming shortened V by 0 bases and J by 1 base, and 13 bases separated the two germline ends. Germline V gene data show CDR1 as SGDLS and CDR2 as YYNGEE. The CDR3 runs 17 residues. CDR3 protein: CASSVEGHNVNTGELFF. The CDR3 DNA reads as TGTGCCAGCAGCGTAGAGGGGCACAACGTGAACACCGGGGAGCTGTTTTTT.